The clone carrying this T cell receptor (beta chain) has ten or more counts. Losses at the gene ends were 0 bases for V and 6 bases for J; bases not matched to a gene: 12. Germline CDR1 reads MGHRA; CDR2 reads YSYEKL. The CDR3 totals 18 residues. The data were taken from a study of patients and donors after allogeneic stem cell transplantation. MiXCR, applied by TCRdb to the RT-PCR reads, yields one record per CDR3 protein. The data contain approximately 430,000 distinct CDR3 sequences, more than 15% of them singletons. The chain is built from TRBV4-1 and TRBJ2-1; 9 positions match TRBD2. This receptor was obtained from a human donor who was either an allogeneic HSCT recipient or a stem cell or donor lymphocyte infusion donor (not recorded which). It is not recorded whose cells these are; they may come from a transplant donor. Material: blood, either unsorted or a sorted T cell fraction (not recorded which). The DNA for the CDR3 is TGCGCCAGCAGCCAAGATGGCCTAGCGGGAATTGTACGCAATGAGCAGTTCTTC. It specifies CASSQDGLAGIVRNEQFF.